Following are 30 T cell receptor beta chains from one sample sequenced in a study of blood T cell repertoires in COVID-19. The protocol was immunoSEQ multiplex PCR, while the TCRdb copy is restricted to in-frame clones and leaves out a portion. Of 150,000 to 200,000 clones detected, roughly 80% appear once; the ten largest clones hold under 8%. The material sequenced was peripheral blood. The receptors shown here come from a man aged 55 to 69 with acute or convalescent COVID-19.

The genes are TRBV19 and TRBJ1-3; TRBD1 aligns across 9 bases. Germline-derived CDR1 and CDR2 are LNHDA and SQIVND (reference sequence). The CDR3 is 17 residues long. With V trimmed by 3 bases and J by 4 bases, 10 bases remained unmatched. The CDR3 DNA follows: TGTGCCAGTAGTATTTTCTACGGACAGGGGACGGGAAACACCATATATTTT. Translated, it gives CASSIFYGQGTGNTIYF. Combining the CDR3 with reference TRBV19 and TRBJ1-3 gives the whole variable domain DGGITQSPKYLFRKEGQNVTLSCEQNLNHDAMYWYRQDPGQGLRLIYYSQIVNDFQKGDIAEGYSVSREKKESFPLTVTSAQKNPTAFYLCASSIFYGQGTGNTIYFGEGSWLTVV.

This chain joins TRBV10-1 and TRBJ1-1, with a possible D match to TRBD1 (6 bases). In germline, CDR1 is WNHNN, CDR2 SYGVQD (reference sequence). CDR3 length equals 14 residues. V was shortened by 6 bases and J by 1 base, with 12 bases between the two germline ends. The DNA of the CDR3 is TGCGCCAGCAGCAACAGGGATGCGAACACTGAAGCTTTCTTT. It specifies CASSNRDANTEAFF.

The chain is built from TRBV7-2 and TRBJ2-7, with D unclear. Germline V gives CDR1 SGHTA, CDR2 FQGNSA. The CDR3 has 11 amino acids. Trimming removed 3 bases at V and 2 bases at J, with 2 bases between. The CDR3 protein is CASSFTYEQYF. For the CDR3, the DNA is TGTGCCAGCAGCTTTACCTACGAGCAGTACTTC.

The genes are TRBV6-1 and TRBJ2-7; D unresolved. The CDR3 runs to 13 residues. The V gene lost 3 bases and the J gene lost 5 bases, with 11 bases spanning the gap. In germline, CDR1 is MNHNS, CDR2 SASEGT. CDR3 residues: CASSDLVSNEQYF. In nucleotides, the CDR3 is TGTGCCAGCAGTGATCTAGTTTCCAACGAGCAGTACTTC.

The chain links TRBV30 to TRBJ2-3; 8 nucleotides align to TRBD1. The CDR3 spans 14 residues. J was trimmed by 3 bases and V by 1 base; bases with no gene match: 3. Germline CDR1 is GTSNPN and CDR2 is SVGIG (reference sequence). CDR3 coding DNA: TGTGCCTGGAGTGGCAGGGGGCGTACAGATACGCAGTATTTT. Translation gives CAWSGRGRTDTQYF.

The V gene is TRBV27, the J gene TRBJ1-5; no reliable D call. Germline loops: CDR1 MNHEY, CDR2 SMNVEV (reference sequence). V lost 2 bases to trimming and J lost 6 bases, with 8 bases between them. The CDR3 totals 13 residues. The CDR3 DNA reads TGTGCCAGCAGTTTAGACGGGAGTCAGCCCCAGCATTTT. Protein: CASSLDGSQPQHF.

The CDR3 region has the DNA TGTGCCAGCAGTTTAGTAGAGGATCAGCCCCAGCATTTT. This sequence encodes CASSLVEDQPQHF. This rearrangement joins TRBV12-3 or TRBV12-4 to TRBJ1-5; D unresolved. V gave up 1 base and J gave up 5 bases, with 6 bases separating them. This CDR3 is 13 amino acids long.

This clone showed up just a few times. The chain recombines TRBV19 with TRBJ1-1; TRBD1 agrees at 7 bases. The germline gives CDR1 LNHDA, CDR2 SQIVND (reference sequence). This CDR3 is 13 amino acids long. Trimming took 7 bases from V and 4 from J; bases not matched to a gene: 6. DNA of the CDR3: TGTGCCAGTACCAAACAGGGGCTCACTGAAGCTTTCTTT. Its translation is CASTKQGLTEAFF.

V gene TRBV3-1 (or the pseudogene TRBV3-2) combines with J gene TRBJ2-7; D is uncertain. The ends were cut back, 1 base at V and 1 base at J, with 8 bases in the middle. Germline assignment: CDR1 LGHDT and CDR2 YNNKEL (reference sequence). This CDR3 is 14 amino acids long. Here the CDR3 DNA reads TGTGCCAGCAGCCAAGGGCCCAGTTCCTACGAGCAGTACTTC. This translates into CASSQGPSSYEQYF.

This clone was detected once. V gene TRBV27 combines with J gene TRBJ2-7, with 8 bases that match TRBD2. The CDR3 is made up of 16 amino acids. The V segment lost 6 bases and the J segment 1 base; nucleotides outside the gene matches: 11. Germline CDR1 MNHEY, CDR2 SMNVEV (reference sequence). The CDR3 spells CASRSPGTRISYEQYF. The CDR3 region has the DNA TGTGCCAGCAGAAGCCCCGGGACTAGAATTTCCTACGAGCAGTACTTC.

This clone was counted a few times. The chain couples TRBV6-5 to TRBJ1-2; 7 nucleotides agree with TRBD1. The junction had 6 bases not matched to a gene; V was cut back by 1 base and J by 4 bases. This CDR3 has 15 amino acids. Looked up from germline, CDR1 is MNHEY and CDR2 is SVGAGI. The CDR3 DNA is TGTGCCAGCAGTTACTTGGGGACAGATATCTATGGCTACACCTTC. Translation gives CASSYLGTDIYGYTF.

This clone occurred many times. The identical CDR3 is also encoded by other nucleotide sequences in the sample. CDR3 in amino acids: CASSLAGGTYEQYF. The CDR3 DNA reads TGCGCCAGCAGCTTGGCCGGGGGAACCTACGAGCAGTACTTC. The rearrangement links TRBV5-1 to TRBJ2-7; D is perhaps TRBD2 (6 bases). V lost 0 bases and J 2 bases, leaving 9 bases between the germline ends. This CDR3 has 14 residues. Germline CDR1 SGHRS, CDR2 YFSETQ.

On this clone itself: At one boundary the junction diverges from the germline segment, which might be a read error. This chain joins TRBV10-3 and TRBJ2-7, with 10 positions matching TRBD1. Germline CDR1 reads ENHRY; CDR2 reads SYGVKD. The CDR3 is made up of 13 amino acids. The CDR3 DNA reads as TGCGCGGCCCGACAGGGGGCCTCCTACGAGCAGTACTTC. It specifies CAARQGASYEQYF.

About this clone: The sample contains more than one DNA sequence encoding this CDR3. This chain links TRBV9 with TRBJ1-1, with 8 bases lining up with TRBD1. The germline V gene has CDR1 SGDLS and CDR2 YYNGEE. The CDR3 is 14 amino acids. V lost 0 bases to trimming and J lost 5 bases; unmatched junction nucleotides: 3. This CDR3 reads CASSVGQGSTEAFF. CDR3 DNA: TGTGCCAGCAGCGTAGGACAGGGGAGTACTGAAGCTTTCTTT.

This sequence joins TRBV11-3 and TRBJ1-1; possible D gene TRBD1, 5 bases. CDR1 SGHNT and CDR2 YENEEA come from the germline V gene. CDR3 length: 13 residues. Between the trimmed V and J ends, which lost 1 base and 10 bases, there was a span of 13 bases. CDR3 amino acids: CASSLGTTGVAFF. The CDR3 bases are TGTGCCAGCAGCTTAGGGACAACAGGAGTAGCTTTCTTT. Drawing the rest from reference TRBV11-3 and TRBJ1-1, the complete variable domain is EAGVVQSPRYKIIEKKQPVAFWCNPISGHNTLYWYLQNLGQGPELLIRYENEEAVDDSQLPKDRFSAERLKGVDSTLKIQPAELGDSAVYLCASSLGTTGVAFFGQGTRLTVV.

The CDR3 DNA reads TGCAGTGCTAGTCAGGGTTTAGGGGGTAAGAGTCAGCCCCAGCATTTT. This encodes CSASQGLGGKSQPQHF. The chain recombines TRBV20-1 with TRBJ1-5; D possibly corresponds to TRBD1 (6 bases). The CDR3 contains 16 residues. Trimming stripped 3 bases from V and 6 bases from J, with 21 bases between. Germline CDR1 is DFQATT and CDR2 is SNEGSKA (reference sequence).

The gene calls are TRBV6-1 and TRBJ1-3; D gene uncertain. V lost 0 bases and J 4 bases, leaving 10 bases between the germline ends. The CDR3 extends over 15 amino acids. Looked up from germline, CDR1 is MNHNS and CDR2 is SASEGT. For the CDR3, the DNA is TGTGCCAGCAGTGAAGCCGACATCTCCGGAAACACCATATATTTT. It yields the protein CASSEADISGNTIYF.

The genes are TRBV19 and TRBJ1-6, with TRBD1 matching 7 bases. The CDR3 has 15 residues. V was pared by 5 bases and J by 11 bases, with 12 bases of the junction left unmatched. Germline CDR1 and CDR2: LNHDA and SQIVND (reference sequence). The CDR3 is CASSARDSISPPLHF. The CDR3 nucleotides read TGTGCCAGTAGTGCCCGGGACAGTATCTCTCCACCCCTCCACTTT.

V gene TRBV28 combines with J gene TRBJ1-1; D perhaps matches TRBD1 (6 bases). V was clipped by 10 bases and J by 1 base, with 13 bases between them. This CDR3 region has 13 residues. Germline CDR1 is MDHEN and CDR2 is SYDVKM. In DNA form, the CDR3 reads TGTGCCATCGTTAACAGGGAGAACACTGAAGCTTTCTTT. This gives the protein CAIVNRENTEAFF.

The chain joins TRBV7-3 to TRBJ2-1; 9 bases fit TRBD1. CDR3 length equals 13 residues. The J segment lost 10 bases and the V segment lost 5 bases, leaving 6 bases of the junction unmatched. Germline CDR1 SGHTA, CDR2 FQGTGA. The DNA of the CDR3 is TGTGCCAGCAGCGCCAATACAGGGGGCGAGCAGTTCTTC. Amino acid sequence: CASSANTGGEQFF.

This chain links TRBV5-1 with TRBJ1-4, with 10 bases fitting TRBD1. CDR1 and CDR2 from the germline V gene are SGHRS and YFSETQ. The CDR3 totals 15 residues. The trim removed 0 bases at V and 6 bases at J, leaving 2 bases unmatched. This CDR3 is CASSLAGTGDEKLFF. CDR3 coding DNA: TGCGCCAGCAGCTTGGCTGGGACAGGGGATGAAAAACTGTTTTTT.

This clone was seen a few times. The gene calls are TRBV5-1 and TRBJ1-1, with D perhaps TRBD1 (6 bases). This CDR3 has 13 amino acids. Trimming took off 10 bases at V and 1 base at J, with 14 bases between the two ends. CDR1 SGHRS and CDR2 YFSETQ come from the germline V gene. The CDR3 region has the DNA TGCGCCTCGCGATTACAGGGGAACACTGAAGCTTTCTTT. Amino acid sequence: CASRLQGNTEAFF.

J is TRBJ2-1 and V is TRBV29-1; D may be TRBD2 (6 bases). CDR3 size: 11 residues. V gave up 4 bases and J gave up 10 bases, with 11 bases separating them. Germline lookup yields CDR1 SQVTM and CDR2 ANQGSEA. For the CDR3, the DNA is TGCAGCGTTGGGAGGGTTCTCGAGCAGTTCTTC. Translation gives CSVGRVLEQFF.

This clone was observed a handful of times. The J gene is TRBJ2-3, the V gene TRBV7-9; the D is unclear. The CDR3 runs 15 residues. V gave up 3 bases and J gave up 2 bases, with 12 bases separating them. Germline V gives CDR1 SEHNR, CDR2 FQNEAQ (reference sequence). DNA for the CDR3: TGTGCCAGCAGCTTGGCCAGGCCTCCCACAGATACGCAGTATTTT. It encodes CASSLARPPTDTQYF.

This clone has just a few counts. At one end the junction does not follow the germline gene, possibly because of a read error. Other nucleotide sequences in the sample specify the same CDR3. This rearrangement joins TRBV9 to TRBJ2-5; 9 bases are a match to TRBD2. CDR3 length: 15 amino acids. In germline, CDR1 is SGDLS, CDR2 YYNGEE. The CDR3: CARSPQRRGGETQYF. Here the CDR3 DNA reads TGTGCCCGCAGCCCTCAACGGCGGGGGGGGGAGACCCAGTACTTC.

This chain connects TRBV19 to TRBJ2-2; 8 nucleotides align to TRBD1. This CDR3 contains 18 residues. Germline V lookup: CDR1 LNHDA, CDR2 SQIVND (reference sequence). V shed 5 bases, J shed 5 bases, and the junction held 16 bases outside the gene matches. CDR3 sequence reads: CASSSVGSGTGPTGELFF. CDR3 DNA: TGTGCCAGTAGTTCTGTCGGATCCGGGACAGGACCGACCGGGGAGCTGTTTTTT.

The rearrangement joins TRBV7-9 to TRBJ2-1; the match to TRBD2 covers 12 bases. The CDR3 runs 19 residues. CDR1 SEHNR and CDR2 FQNEAQ come from the germline V gene (reference sequence). The junction had 15 bases not matched to a gene; V was cut back by 5 bases and J by 4 bases. The CDR3 DNA reads TGTGCCAGCAGCCCCTCCTTTAAACTAGCGGGGGGCCTGTACAATGAGCAGTTCTTC. Residues: CASSPSFKLAGGLYNEQFF.

The rearrangement joins TRBV4-1 to TRBJ2-7; 10 bases match TRBD2. The CDR3 consists of 15 residues. V lost 3 bases to trimming and J lost 2 bases; unmatched junction nucleotides: 4. Germline V gene lookup returns CDR1 MGHRA and CDR2 YSYEKL. The CDR3 loop reads CASSHATSGTYEQYF. CDR3 in DNA: TGCGCCAGCAGCCATGCTACTAGCGGGACCTACGAGCAGTACTTC.

This clone was counted once. V and J are TRBV4-2 and TRBJ2-7, with a weak D call TRBD1 (5 bases). Trimming pared 0 bases from V and 2 bases from J, leaving 11 bases between. CDR1 and CDR2 from the germline V gene are LGHNA and YNFKEQ. The CDR3 loop spans 15 amino acids. CDR3 in DNA: TGTGCCAGCAGCCAAGAGGACAATCCAGCCTACGAGCAGTACTTC. It translates to CASSQEDNPAYEQYF.

The rearrangement joins TRBV5-1 to TRBJ2-1; D is possibly TRBD2 (5 bases). The V end lost 4 bases, the J end lost 4 bases, and 18 bases lay between the germline ends. Germline V gives CDR1 SGHRS, CDR2 YFSETQ. This CDR3 comprises 16 residues. The CDR3, as DNA: TGCGCCAGCAGCACGACACTCACTAGGGTATACAATGAGCAGTTCTTC. This sequence encodes CASSTTLTRVYNEQFF.